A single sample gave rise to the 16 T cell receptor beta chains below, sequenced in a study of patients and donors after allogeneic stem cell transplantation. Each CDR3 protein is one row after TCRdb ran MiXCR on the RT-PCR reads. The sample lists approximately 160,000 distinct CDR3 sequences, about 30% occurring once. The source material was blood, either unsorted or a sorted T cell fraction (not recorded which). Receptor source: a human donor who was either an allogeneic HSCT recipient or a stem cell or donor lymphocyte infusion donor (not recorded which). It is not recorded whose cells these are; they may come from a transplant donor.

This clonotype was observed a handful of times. The CDR3, as DNA: TGCAGCGTTGAAGGAACGAACAATGAGCAGTTCTTC. Protein: CSVEGTNNEQFF. The V call is TRBV29-1, the J call TRBJ2-1; unclear D gene. V lost 1 base and J lost 5, with 6 bases in between. Germline V lookup: CDR1 SQVTM, CDR2 ANQGSEA. The CDR3 has 12 amino acids.

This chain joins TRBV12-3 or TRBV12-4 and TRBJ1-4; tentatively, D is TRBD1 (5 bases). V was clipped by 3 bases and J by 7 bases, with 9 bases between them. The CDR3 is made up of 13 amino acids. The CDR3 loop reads CASSFRVGEKLFF. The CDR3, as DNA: TGTGCCAGCAGTTTCAGGGTGGGTGAAAAACTGTTTTTT.

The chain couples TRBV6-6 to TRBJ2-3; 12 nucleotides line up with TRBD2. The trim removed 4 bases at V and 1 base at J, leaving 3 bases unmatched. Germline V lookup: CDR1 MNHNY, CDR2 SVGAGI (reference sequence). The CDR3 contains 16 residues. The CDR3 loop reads CASSSGTSGRTDTQYF. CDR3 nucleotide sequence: TGTGCCAGCAGTTCCGGGACTAGCGGGCGCACAGATACGCAGTATTTT.

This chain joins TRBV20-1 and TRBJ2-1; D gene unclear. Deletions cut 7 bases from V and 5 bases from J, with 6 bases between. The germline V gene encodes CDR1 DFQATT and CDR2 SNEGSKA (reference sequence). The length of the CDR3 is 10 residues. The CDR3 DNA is TGCAGTGGGGCCAACAATGAGCAGTTCTTC. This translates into CSGANNEQFF.

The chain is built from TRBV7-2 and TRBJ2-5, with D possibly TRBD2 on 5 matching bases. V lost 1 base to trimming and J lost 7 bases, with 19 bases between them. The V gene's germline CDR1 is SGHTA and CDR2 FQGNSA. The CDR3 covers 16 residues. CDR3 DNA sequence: TGTGCCAGCAGCTTAGAGATAGCGATACCTTATTGGACCCAGTACTTC. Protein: CASSLEIAIPYWTQYF. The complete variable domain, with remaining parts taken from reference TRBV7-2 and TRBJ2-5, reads GAGVSQSPSNKVTEKGKDVELRCDPISGHTALYWYRQSLGQGLEFLIYFQGNSAPDKSGLPSDRFSAERTGGSVSTLTIQRTQQEDSAVYLCASSLEIAIPYWTQYFGPGTRLLVL.

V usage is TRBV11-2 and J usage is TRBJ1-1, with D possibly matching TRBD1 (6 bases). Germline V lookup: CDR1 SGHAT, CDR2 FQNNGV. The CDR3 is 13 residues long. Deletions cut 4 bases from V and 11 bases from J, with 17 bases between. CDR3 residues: CASSSYRAEAAFF. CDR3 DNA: TGTGCCAGCAGCTCCTACAGGGCTGAGGCGGCTTTCTTT.

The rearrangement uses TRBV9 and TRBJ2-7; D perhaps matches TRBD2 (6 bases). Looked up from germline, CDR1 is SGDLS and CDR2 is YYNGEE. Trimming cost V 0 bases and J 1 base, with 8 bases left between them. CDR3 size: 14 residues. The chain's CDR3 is CASSVDLASYEQYF. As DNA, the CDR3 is TGTGCCAGCAGCGTAGATCTAGCGTCCTACGAGCAGTACTTC.

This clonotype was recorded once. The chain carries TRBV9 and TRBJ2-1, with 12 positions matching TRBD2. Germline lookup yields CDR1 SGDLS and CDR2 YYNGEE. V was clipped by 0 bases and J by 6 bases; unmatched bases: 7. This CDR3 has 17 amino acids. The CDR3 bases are TGTGCCAGCAGCGTAGGGACGACTAGCGGGAGTGCCAATGAGCAGTTCTTC. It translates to CASSVGTTSGSANEQFF.

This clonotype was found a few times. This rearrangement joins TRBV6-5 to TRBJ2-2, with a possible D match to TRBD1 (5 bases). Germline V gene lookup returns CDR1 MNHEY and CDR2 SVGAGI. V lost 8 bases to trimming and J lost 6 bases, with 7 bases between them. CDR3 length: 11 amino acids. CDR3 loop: CASWGSGELFF. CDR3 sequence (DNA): TGTGCCAGCTGGGGCTCCGGGGAGCTGTTTTTT.

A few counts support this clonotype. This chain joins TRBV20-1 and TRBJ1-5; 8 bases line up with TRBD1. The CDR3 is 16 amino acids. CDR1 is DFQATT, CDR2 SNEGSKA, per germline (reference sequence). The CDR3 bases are TGCAGCTGTAAATTAGACAGGGGCTATAGCAATCAGCCCCAGCATTTT. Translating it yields CSCKLDRGYSNQPQHF.

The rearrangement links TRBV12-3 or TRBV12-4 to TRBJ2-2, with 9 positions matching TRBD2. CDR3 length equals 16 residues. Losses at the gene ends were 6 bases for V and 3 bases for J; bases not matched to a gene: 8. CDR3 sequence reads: CASRPLTSGYTGELFF. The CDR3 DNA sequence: TGTGCCAGCAGACCCCTGACTAGCGGATACACCGGGGAGCTGTTTTTT.

The CDR3 loop is CASSPRPGQDTEAFF. The DNA for the CDR3 is TGTGCCAGCTCACCTCGTCCGGGACAGGACACTGAAGCTTTCTTT. J is TRBJ1-1 and V is TRBV18, with TRBD1 matching 8 bases. The germline V gene encodes CDR1 KGHSH and CDR2 LQKENI. V was clipped by 3 bases and J by 3 bases; unmatched bases: 6. The CDR3 spans 15 residues.

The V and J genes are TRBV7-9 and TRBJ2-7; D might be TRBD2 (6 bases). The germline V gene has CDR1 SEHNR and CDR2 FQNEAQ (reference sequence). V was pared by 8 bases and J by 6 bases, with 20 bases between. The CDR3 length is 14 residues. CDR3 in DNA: TGTGCCAGCGGGGTTCATATGGGGAGGTCCGAGCAGTACTTC. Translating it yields CASGVHMGRSEQYF.

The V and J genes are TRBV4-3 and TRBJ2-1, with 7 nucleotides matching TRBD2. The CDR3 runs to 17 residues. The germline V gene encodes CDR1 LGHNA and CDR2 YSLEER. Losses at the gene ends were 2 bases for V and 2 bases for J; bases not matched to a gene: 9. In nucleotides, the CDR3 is TGCGCCAGCAGCCAATTTCCTAGCGGAAAGCCCTACAATGAGCAGTTCTTC. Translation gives CASSQFPSGKPYNEQFF.

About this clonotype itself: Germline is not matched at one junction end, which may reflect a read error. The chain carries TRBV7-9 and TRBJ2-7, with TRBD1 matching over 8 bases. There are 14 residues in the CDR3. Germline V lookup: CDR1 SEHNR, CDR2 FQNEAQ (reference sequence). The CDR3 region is CASSSGQGQGQAHF. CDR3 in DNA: TGTGCCAGCAGCTCCGGCCAAGGACAGGGCCAAGCCCACTTC.

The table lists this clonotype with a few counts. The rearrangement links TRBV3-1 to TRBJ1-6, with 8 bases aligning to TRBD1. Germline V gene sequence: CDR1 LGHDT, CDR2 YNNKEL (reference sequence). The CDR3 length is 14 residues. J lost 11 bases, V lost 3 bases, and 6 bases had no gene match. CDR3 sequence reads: CASSHADREAPLHF. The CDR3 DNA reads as TGTGCCAGCAGCCACGCGGACAGGGAGGCACCCCTCCACTTT.